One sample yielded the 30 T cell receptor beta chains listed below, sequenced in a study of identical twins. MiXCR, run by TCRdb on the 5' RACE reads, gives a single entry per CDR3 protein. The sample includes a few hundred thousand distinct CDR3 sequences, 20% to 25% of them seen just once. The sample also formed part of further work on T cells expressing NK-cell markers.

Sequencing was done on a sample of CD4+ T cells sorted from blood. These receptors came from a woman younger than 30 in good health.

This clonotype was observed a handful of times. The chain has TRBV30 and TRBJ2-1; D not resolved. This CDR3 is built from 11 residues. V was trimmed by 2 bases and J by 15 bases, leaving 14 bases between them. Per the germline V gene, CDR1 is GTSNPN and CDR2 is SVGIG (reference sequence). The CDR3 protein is CAWSPTSVAFF. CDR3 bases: TGTGCCTGGAGTCCGACCTCGGTCGCGTTCTTC.

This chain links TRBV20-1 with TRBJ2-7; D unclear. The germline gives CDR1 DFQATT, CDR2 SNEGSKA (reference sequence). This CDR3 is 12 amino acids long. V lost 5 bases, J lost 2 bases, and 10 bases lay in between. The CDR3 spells CSAPGPTYEQYF. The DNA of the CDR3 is TGCAGTGCTCCGGGTCCTACCTACGAGCAGTACTTC.

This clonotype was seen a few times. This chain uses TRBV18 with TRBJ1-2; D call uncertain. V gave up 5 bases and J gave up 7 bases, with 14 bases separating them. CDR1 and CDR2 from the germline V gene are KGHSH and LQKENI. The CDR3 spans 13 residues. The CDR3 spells CASSDWPAAGYTF. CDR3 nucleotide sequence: TGTGCCAGCTCAGATTGGCCCGCCGCTGGCTACACCTTC.

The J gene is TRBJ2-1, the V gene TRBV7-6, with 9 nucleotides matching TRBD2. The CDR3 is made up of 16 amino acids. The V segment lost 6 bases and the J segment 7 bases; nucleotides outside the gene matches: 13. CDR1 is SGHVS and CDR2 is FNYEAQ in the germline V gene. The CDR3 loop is CASSQTGTSNLNEQFF. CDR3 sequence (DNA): TGTGCCAGCAGTCAAACCGGGACTAGCAACCTGAATGAGCAGTTCTTC. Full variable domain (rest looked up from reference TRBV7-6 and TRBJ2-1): GAGVSQSPRYKVTKRGQDVALRCDPISGHVSLYWYRQALGQGPEFLTYFNYEAQQDKSGLPNDRFSAERPEGSISTLTIQRTEQRDSAMYRCASSQTGTSNLNEQFFGPGTRLTVL.

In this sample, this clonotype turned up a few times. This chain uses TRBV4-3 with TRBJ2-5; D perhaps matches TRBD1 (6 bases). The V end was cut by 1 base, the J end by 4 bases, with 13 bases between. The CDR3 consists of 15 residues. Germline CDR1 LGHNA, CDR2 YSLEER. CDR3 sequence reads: CASSQGTVGGETQYF. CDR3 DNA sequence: TGCGCCAGCAGCCAAGGGACAGTAGGTGGAGAGACCCAGTACTTC.

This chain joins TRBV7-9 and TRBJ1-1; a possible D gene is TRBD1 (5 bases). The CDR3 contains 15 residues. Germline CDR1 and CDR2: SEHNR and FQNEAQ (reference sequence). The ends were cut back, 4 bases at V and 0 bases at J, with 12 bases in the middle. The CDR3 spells CASSSKTALNTEAFF. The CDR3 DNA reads TGTGCCAGCAGCTCGAAGACAGCTCTGAACACTGAAGCTTTCTTT.

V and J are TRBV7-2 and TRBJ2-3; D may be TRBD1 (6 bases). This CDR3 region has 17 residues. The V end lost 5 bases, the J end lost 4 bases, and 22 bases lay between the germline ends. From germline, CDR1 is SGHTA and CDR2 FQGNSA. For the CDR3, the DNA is TGTGCCAGCAGCCCGCGCCCGACAGGTCATTTCGCAGATACGCAGTATTTT. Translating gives CASSPRPTGHFADTQYF.

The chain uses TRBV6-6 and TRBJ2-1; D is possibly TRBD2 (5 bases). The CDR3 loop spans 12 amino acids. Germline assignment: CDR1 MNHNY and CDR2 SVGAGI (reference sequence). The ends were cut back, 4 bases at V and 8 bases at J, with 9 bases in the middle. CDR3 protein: CASSSPGDEQFF. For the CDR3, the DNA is TGTGCCAGCAGTTCACCCGGGGATGAGCAGTTCTTC.

CDR3 sequence reads: CASSQDLRGPYNEQFF. CDR3 coding DNA: TGTGCCAGCAGCCAAGATTTGCGGGGGCCTTACAATGAGCAGTTCTTC. The chain is built from TRBV3-1 and TRBJ2-1, with D tentatively TRBD2 (7 bases). CDR3 size: 16 residues. Germline CDR1 and CDR2: LGHDT and YNNKEL (reference sequence). V lost 0 bases and J 4 bases, leaving 13 bases between the germline ends.

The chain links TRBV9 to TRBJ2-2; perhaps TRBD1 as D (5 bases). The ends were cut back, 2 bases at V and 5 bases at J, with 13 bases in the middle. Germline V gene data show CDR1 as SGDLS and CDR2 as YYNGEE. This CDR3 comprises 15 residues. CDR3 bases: TGTGCCAGCAGCGTCCGTCTTCAGGGAACCGGGGAGCTGTTTTTT. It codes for CASSVRLQGTGELFF.

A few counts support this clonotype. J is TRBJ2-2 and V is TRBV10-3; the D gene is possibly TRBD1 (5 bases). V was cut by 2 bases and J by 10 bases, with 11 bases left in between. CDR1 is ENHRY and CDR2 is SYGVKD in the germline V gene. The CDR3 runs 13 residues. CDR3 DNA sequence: TGTGCCATCAGTGAGGTCGAAGGGGTGGAGCTGTTTTTT. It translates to CAISEVEGVELFF.

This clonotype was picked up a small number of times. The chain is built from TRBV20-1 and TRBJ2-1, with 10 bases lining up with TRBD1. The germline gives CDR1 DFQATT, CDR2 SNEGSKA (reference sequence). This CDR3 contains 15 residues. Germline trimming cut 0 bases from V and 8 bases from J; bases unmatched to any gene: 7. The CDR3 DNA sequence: TGCAGTGCTAGAGATCGGGGGACAGGGGCGGATGAGCAGTTCTTC. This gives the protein CSARDRGTGADEQFF.

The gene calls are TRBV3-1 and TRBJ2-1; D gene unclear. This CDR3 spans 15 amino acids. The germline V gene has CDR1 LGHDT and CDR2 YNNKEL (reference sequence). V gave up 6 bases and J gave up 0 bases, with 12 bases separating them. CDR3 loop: CASSTPLSSYNEQFF. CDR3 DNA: TGTGCCAGCAGTACGCCCCTGAGCTCCTACAATGAGCAGTTCTTC.

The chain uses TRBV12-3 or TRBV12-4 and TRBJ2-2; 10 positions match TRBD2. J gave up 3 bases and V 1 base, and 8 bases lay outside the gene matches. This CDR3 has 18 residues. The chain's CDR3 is CASSLVLAGEWHTGELFF. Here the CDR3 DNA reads TGTGCCAGCAGTTTAGTCCTAGCGGGAGAATGGCACACCGGGGAGCTGTTTTTT.

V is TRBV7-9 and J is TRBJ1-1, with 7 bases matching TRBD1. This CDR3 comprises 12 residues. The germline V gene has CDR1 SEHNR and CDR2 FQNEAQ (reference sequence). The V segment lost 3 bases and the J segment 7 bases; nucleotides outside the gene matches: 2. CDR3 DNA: TGTGCCAGCAGCTTCCAGGGGGATGAAGCTTTCTTT. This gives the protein CASSFQGDEAFF.

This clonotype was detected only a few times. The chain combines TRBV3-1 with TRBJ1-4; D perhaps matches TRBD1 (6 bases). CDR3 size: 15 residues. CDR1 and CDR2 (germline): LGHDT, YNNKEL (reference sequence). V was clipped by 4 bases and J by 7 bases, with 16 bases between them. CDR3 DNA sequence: TGTGCCAGCAGCCCCCTGTCGGGGGCGGGTGAAAAACTGTTTTTT. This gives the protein CASSPLSGAGEKLFF.

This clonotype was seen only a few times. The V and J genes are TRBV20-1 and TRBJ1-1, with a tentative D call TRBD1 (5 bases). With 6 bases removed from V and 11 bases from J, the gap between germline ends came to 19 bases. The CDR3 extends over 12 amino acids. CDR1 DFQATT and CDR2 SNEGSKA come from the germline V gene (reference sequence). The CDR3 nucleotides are TGCAGTGCCCCAAGGGGTTCATCGGAGGCTTTCTTT. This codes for CSAPRGSSEAFF.

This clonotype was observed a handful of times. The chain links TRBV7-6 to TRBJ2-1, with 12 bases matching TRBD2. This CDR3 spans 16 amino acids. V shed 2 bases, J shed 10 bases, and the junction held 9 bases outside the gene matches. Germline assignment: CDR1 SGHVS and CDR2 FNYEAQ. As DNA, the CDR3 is TGTGCCAGCAGCTTAAGTTCTGCTAGCGGGAGGGCCGAGCAGTTCTTC. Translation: CASSLSSASGRAEQFF. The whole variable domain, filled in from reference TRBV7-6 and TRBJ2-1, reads GAGVSQSPRYKVTKRGQDVALRCDPISGHVSLYWYRQALGQGPEFLTYFNYEAQQDKSGLPNDRFSAERPEGSISTLTIQRTEQRDSAMYRCASSLSSASGRAEQFFGPGTRLTVL.

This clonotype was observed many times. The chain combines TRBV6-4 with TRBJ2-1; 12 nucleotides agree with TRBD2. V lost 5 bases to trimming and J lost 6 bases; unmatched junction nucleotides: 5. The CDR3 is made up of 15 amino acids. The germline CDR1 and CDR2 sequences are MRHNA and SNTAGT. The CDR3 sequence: CASSPTSGSSNEQFF. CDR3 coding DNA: TGTGCCAGCAGTCCGACTAGCGGGAGTAGCAATGAGCAGTTCTTC.

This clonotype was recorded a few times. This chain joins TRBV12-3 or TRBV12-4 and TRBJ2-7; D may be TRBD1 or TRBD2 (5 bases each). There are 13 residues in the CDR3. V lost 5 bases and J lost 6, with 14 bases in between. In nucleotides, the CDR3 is TGTGCCAGCAGTAACGGGGACGCGGGCGAGCAGTACTTC. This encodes CASSNGDAGEQYF.

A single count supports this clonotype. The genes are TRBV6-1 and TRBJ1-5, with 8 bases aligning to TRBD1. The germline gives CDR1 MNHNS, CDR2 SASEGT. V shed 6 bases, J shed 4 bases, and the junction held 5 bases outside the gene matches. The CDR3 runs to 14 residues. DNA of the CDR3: TGTGCCAGCAGGGGTAGACAGGGGAATCAGCCCCAGCATTTT. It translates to CASRGRQGNQPQHF.

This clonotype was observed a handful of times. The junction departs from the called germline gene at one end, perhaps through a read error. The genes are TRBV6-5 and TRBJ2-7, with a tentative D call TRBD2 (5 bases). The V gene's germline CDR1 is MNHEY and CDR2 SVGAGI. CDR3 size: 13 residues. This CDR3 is CASSYSGTYEQYF. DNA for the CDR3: TGCGCCAGCAGCTACTCCGGGACCTACGAGCAGTACTTC.

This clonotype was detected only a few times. The CDR3 region has the DNA TGTGCCAGCAGTGAACAGGGGATTTATCAGCCCCAGCATTTT. Protein: CASSEQGIYQPQHF. V and J are TRBV6-1 and TRBJ1-5; maybe TRBD1 (6 bases). This CDR3 spans 14 amino acids. Germline CDR1 reads MNHNS; CDR2 reads SASEGT. V lost 2 bases and J lost 5, with 10 bases in between.

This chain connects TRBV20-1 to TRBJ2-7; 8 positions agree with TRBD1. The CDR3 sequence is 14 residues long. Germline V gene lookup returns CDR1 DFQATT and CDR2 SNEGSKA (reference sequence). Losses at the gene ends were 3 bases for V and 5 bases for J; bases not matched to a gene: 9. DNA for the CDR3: TGCAGTGCTAGTACCATCAGGGGGCCGGACGAGCAGTACTTC. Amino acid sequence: CSASTIRGPDEQYF.

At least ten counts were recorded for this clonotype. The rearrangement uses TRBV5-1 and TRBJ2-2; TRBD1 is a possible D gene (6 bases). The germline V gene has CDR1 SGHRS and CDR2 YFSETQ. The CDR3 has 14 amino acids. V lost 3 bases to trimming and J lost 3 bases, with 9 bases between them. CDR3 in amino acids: CASSSTGYTGELFF. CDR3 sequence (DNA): TGCGCCAGCAGCTCCACAGGGTACACCGGGGAGCTGTTTTTT.

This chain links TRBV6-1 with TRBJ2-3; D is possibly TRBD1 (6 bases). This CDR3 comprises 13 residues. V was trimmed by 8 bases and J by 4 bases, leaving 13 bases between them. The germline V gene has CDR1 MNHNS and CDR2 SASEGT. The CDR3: CASGTPRPDTQYF. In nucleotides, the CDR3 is TGTGCCAGCGGGACACCGAGGCCAGATACGCAGTATTTT.

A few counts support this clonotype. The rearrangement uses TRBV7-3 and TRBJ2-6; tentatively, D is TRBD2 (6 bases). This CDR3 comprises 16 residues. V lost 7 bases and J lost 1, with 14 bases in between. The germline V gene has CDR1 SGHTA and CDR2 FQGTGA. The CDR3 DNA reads TGTGCCAGCAACCCAGGAGGGTTGTCTGGGGCCAACGTCCTGACTTTC. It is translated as CASNPGGLSGANVLTF. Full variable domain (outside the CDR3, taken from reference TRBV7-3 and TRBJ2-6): GAGVSQTPSNKVTEKGKYVELRCDPISGHTALYWYRQSLGQGPEFLIYFQGTGAADDSGLPNDRFFAVRPEGSVSTLKIQRTERGDSAVYLCASNPGGLSGANVLTFGAGSRLTVL.

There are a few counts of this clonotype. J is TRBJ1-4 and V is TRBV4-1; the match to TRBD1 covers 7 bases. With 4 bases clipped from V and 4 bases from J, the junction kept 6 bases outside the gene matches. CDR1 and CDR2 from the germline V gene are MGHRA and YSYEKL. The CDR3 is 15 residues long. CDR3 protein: CASSRMGTVNEKLFF. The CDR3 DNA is TGCGCCAGCAGCCGGATGGGGACAGTTAATGAAAAACTGTTTTTT.

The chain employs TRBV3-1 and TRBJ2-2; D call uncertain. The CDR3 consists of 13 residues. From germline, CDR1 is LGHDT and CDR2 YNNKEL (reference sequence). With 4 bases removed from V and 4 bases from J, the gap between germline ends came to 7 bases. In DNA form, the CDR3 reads TGTGCCAGCAGCCGCACCTTCACCGGGGAGCTGTTTTTT. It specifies CASSRTFTGELFF.

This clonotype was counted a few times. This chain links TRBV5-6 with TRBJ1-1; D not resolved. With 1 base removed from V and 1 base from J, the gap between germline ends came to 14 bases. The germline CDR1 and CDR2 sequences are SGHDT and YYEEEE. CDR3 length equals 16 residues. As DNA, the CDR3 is TGTGCCAGCAGCTTGTTGACCGGACGGGCGAACACTGAAGCTTTCTTT. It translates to CASSLLTGRANTEAFF.